These T cell receptor beta chains were read from a single sample in a study of technical replicates of blood from a few donors. Measured with immunoSEQ multiplex PCR; TCRdb has only the in-frame clones, and not every one. The sample has about 88,000 clones, 85% to 95% seen once. The sample comprised T cells isolated from PBMCs. These receptors all come from a human donor in good health. CDR3s include the opening cysteine and the closing phenylalanine or tryptophan. The order of the fields is D gene, V gene, clone size, J gene, CDR3 DNA, CDR3 protein. The D gene is left open where the match is weak. Size tells how often a clone was seen (once, few, many) or the class of an expanded clone, and some rows leave it out.

TRBD2	TRBV7-9	NA	TRBJ2-1	TGTGCCAGCAGCTTAATGGGACTAGCGGGGTACAATGAGCAGTTCTTC	CASSLMGLAGYNEQFF
NA	TRBV4-1	NA	TRBJ2-1	TGCGCCAGCAGCTCAGGTCCGGGGTATGGGTTCGGGGAGCAGTTCTTC	CASSSGPGYGFGEQFF
TRBD2	TRBV29-1	NA	TRBJ2-3	TGCAGCGTTGAATTGGGGACTAGCGGGAGGGCCTGGACAGATACGCAGTATTTT	CSVELGTSGRAWTDTQYF
NA	TRBV6-1	NA	TRBJ2-4	TGTGCCAGCTGGGGCCGAGCCAAAAACATTCAGTACTTC	CASWGRAKNIQYF
TRBD1	TRBV5-6	NA	TRBJ1-1	TGTGCCAGCAGCCCGGGACAGACAGGGGCGGGAGCCTTCTTT	CASSPGQTGAGAFF
NA	TRBV18	NA	TRBJ1-2	TGTGCCAGCTCACCACTCGACAGGATCGGCGACGGCTACACCTTC	CASSPLDRIGDGYTF
NA	TRBV30	NA	TRBJ1-2	TGTGCCTGGAGTACCCAGGGGCACAACTATGGCTACACCTTC	CAWSTQGHNYGYTF
NA	TRBV18	NA	TRBJ2-5	TGTGCCAGCTCACCACGTATGGGGCGGGAGACCCAGTACTTC	CASSPRMGRETQYF
TRBD2	TRBV14	NA	TRBJ2-2	TGTGCCAGCAGCGGGCTAGCGGGGGCCGGTACCGGGGAGCTGTTTTTT	CASSGLAGAGTGELFF
TRBD1	TRBV28	NA	TRBJ2-7	TGTGCCAGCAGTTCCCGACAGGGCGCCTACGAGCAGTACTTC	CASSSRQGAYEQYF
TRBD2	TRBV2	NA	TRBJ2-2	TGTGCCAGCAGTGAAACGGGACTAGCAGCGAACACCGGGGAGCTGTTTTTT	CASSETGLAANTGELFF
TRBD1	TRBV5-4	NA	TRBJ1-1	TGTGCCAGCAGACCGCAGGGGGCTCACACTGAAGCTTTCTTT	CASRPQGAHTEAFF
NA	TRBV5-1	NA	TRBJ2-7	TGCGCCAGCAGCTTCGAGCGAGATACCTACGAGCAGTACTTC	CASSFERDTYEQYF
NA	TRBV29-1	NA	TRBJ1-5	TGCAGCGTTGCGGACTTTAGGCATTTT	CSVADFRHF
NA	TRBV28	NA	TRBJ1-1	TGTGCCAGCAGACTAGCTGCCCGAGGGGTCTGGACTGAAGCTTTCTTT	CASRLAARGVWTEAFF
NA	TRBV27	NA	TRBJ1-1	TGTGCCAGCAGTTACCGGGCGGGGGGCCGGAACACTGAAGCTTTCTTT	CASSYRAGGRNTEAFF
TRBD1	TRBV28	NA	TRBJ1-2	TGTGCCAGCCGGGGGGGAGGGGGCTTCTATGGCTACACCTTC	CASRGGGGFYGYTF
NA	TRBV29-1	NA	TRBJ2-7	TGCAGCGTAGGACAGTCCTACGAGCAGTACTTC	CSVGQSYEQYF
NA	TRBV29-1	NA	TRBJ2-2	TGCAGCGTTTGGGCGGGCTACACCGGGGAGCTGTTTTTT	CSVWAGYTGELFF
TRBD1	TRBV30	NA	TRBJ1-5	TGTGCCTGGAGTGCGGGACAGGGGAATCAGCCCCAGCATTTT	CAWSAGQGNQPQHF
NA	TRBV2	NA	TRBJ2-3	TGTGCCAGCAGACCTTTCTGGGCGCCGAGCACAGATACGCAGTATTTT	CASRPFWAPSTDTQYF
NA	TRBV5-5	NA	TRBJ2-7	TGTGCCAGCAGCTTGGTGGGCGTGGACAGCATTGGCGAGCAGTACTTC	CASSLVGVDSIGEQYF
NA	TRBV11-2	NA	TRBJ2-7	TGTGCCAGCAGCTTAGGTCGGGGACAAGGGGAGTACTTC	CASSLGRGQGEYF
NA	TRBV7-9	NA	TRBJ2-7	TGTGCCTTCTCTAGGGGGAACGAGCAGTACTTC	CAFSRGNEQYF
NA	TRBV2	once	TRBJ2-6	TGTGCCAGCAACGGTTACTCTGGGGCCAACGTCCTGACTTTC	CASNGYSGANVLTF
TRBD1	TRBV7-9	once	TRBJ1-2	TGTGCCAGCAGCTCCGACAGGGGACCCATCTATGGCTACACCTTC	CASSSDRGPIYGYTF
NA	TRBV28	NA	TRBJ1-3	TGTGCCAGCAGTTCACTCTCTGGAAACACCATATATTTT	CASSSLSGNTIYF
NA	TRBV6-1	NA	TRBJ2-7	TGTGCCAGCAGTGAAGCGTTAACGGAGGGCTACGAGCAGTACTTC	CASSEALTEGYEQYF
NA	TRBV28	NA	TRBJ2-7	TGTGCCAGCAGTCAGAGGGTTCAGCAGTACTTC	CASSQRVQQYF
NA	TRBV15	NA	TRBJ1-5	TGTGCCACCAGCAGGGATACAGGGAACCAGCCCCAGCATTTT	CATSRDTGNQPQHF
NA	TRBV5-4	NA	TRBJ2-1	TGTGCCAGCAGCCCCGGCGGTTACTACAATGAGCAGTTCTTC	CASSPGGYYNEQFF
NA	TRBV28	NA	TRBJ1-1	TGTGCCAGCAGTTACCAAACAGGGATGGTGGCTTTCTTT	CASSYQTGMVAFF
NA	TRBV28	few	TRBJ1-4	TGTGCCAGCGGGTGGAACTACAAACTGTTTTTT	CASGWNYKLFF
TRBD2	TRBV7-9	NA	TRBJ2-7	TGTGCCAGCAGCTTAGCCTTCAGCGGGGACGAGCAGTACTTC	CASSLAFSGDEQYF
NA	TRBV28	NA	TRBJ1-5	TGTGCCAGCACCTCGCCGGGAAGCGGCGATCAGCCCCAGCATTTT	CASTSPGSGDQPQHF
NA	TRBV2	NA	TRBJ1-1	TGTGCCGGGGGGGGTGTTTCCCTCAACACTGAAGCTTTCTTT	CAGGGVSLNTEAFF
TRBD1	TRBV5-1	NA	TRBJ1-6	TGCGCCAGCAGTCCAACCACAACAGGGGACTCACCCCTCCACTTT	CASSPTTTGDSPLHF
TRBD2	TRBV27	NA	TRBJ2-7	TGTGCCAGCAAGCGGGGCGCAGCCTACGAGCAGTACTTC	CASKRGAAYEQYF
TRBD2	TRBV28	NA	TRBJ2-7	TGTGCCAGTGGGACTAGCGGGACATACGAGCAGTACTTC	CASGTSGTYEQYF
TRBD1	TRBV6-1	NA	TRBJ2-7	TGTGCCAGCAGTGGCCGGGACAGGGGGACTAGCCCCTACGAGCAGTACTTC	CASSGRDRGTSPYEQYF
TRBD2	TRBV19	NA	TRBJ2-1	TGTGCCAGTAGCACGGTAGCGGGAGTGTACAATGAGCAGTTCTTC	CASSTVAGVYNEQFF
NA	TRBV6-5	once	TRBJ2-7	TGTGCCAGCAGTTACTCGGGGACATCCCTCAGCGAGCAGTACTTC	CASSYSGTSLSEQYF
TRBD1	TRBV6-1	NA	TRBJ1-2	TGTGCCAGCATGGGACAGGTGTATGGCTACACCTTC	CASMGQVYGYTF
NA	TRBV2	NA	TRBJ2-1	TGTGCCAGCAGCGGGGGGCAGGGTATGTACAATGAGCAGTTCTTC	CASSGGQGMYNEQFF
TRBD1	TRBV5-1	NA	TRBJ1-4	TGCGCCAGCAGCCAAGGGACAGGGTCCACTAATGAAAAACTGTTTTTT	CASSQGTGSTNEKLFF
NA	TRBV6-6	NA	TRBJ2-7	TGTGCCAGCAGCTTACAGGGAAGTGGGAACGAGCAGTACTTC	CASSLQGSGNEQYF
NA	TRBV6-6	once	TRBJ1-1	TGTGCCAGCGGAATCGAAGGGGTTGGTGGGAACACTGAAGCTTTCTTT	CASGIEGVGGNTEAFF
NA	TRBV5-5	NA	TRBJ1-3	TGTGCCAGCACCCTATTCCAGGGCGTCCGGCCTGGAAACACCATATATTTT	CASTLFQGVRPGNTIYF
NA	TRBV11-2	NA	TRBJ2-7	TGTGCCAGCAGCTCAAGACTCCTCTACACCTACGAGCAGTACTTC	CASSSRLLYTYEQYF
NA	TRBV11-2	NA	TRBJ1-4	TGTGCCAGCAGCTTAGACGCAACTAATGAAAAACTGTTTTTT	CASSLDATNEKLFF
NA	TRBV11-1	NA	TRBJ2-7	TGTGCCAGCAGCTTAGATGGAGCGGACTACGAGCAGTACTTC	CASSLDGADYEQYF
TRBD1	TRBV9	NA	TRBJ2-6	TGTGCCAGCACGAGGGACAGGTTCACTGGGGCCAACGTCCTGACTTTC	CASTRDRFTGANVLTF